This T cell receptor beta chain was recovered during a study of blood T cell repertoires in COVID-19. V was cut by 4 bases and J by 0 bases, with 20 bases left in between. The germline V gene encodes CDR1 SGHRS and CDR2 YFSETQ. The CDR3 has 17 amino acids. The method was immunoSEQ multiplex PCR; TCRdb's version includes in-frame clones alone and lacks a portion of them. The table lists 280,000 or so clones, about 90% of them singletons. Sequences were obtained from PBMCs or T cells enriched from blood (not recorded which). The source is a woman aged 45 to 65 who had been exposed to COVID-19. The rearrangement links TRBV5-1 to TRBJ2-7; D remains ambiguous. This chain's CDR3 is CASSEEWQPNPSYEQYF. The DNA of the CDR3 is TGCGCCAGCAGCGAGGAGTGGCAGCCTAACCCCTCCTACGAGCAGTACTTC.